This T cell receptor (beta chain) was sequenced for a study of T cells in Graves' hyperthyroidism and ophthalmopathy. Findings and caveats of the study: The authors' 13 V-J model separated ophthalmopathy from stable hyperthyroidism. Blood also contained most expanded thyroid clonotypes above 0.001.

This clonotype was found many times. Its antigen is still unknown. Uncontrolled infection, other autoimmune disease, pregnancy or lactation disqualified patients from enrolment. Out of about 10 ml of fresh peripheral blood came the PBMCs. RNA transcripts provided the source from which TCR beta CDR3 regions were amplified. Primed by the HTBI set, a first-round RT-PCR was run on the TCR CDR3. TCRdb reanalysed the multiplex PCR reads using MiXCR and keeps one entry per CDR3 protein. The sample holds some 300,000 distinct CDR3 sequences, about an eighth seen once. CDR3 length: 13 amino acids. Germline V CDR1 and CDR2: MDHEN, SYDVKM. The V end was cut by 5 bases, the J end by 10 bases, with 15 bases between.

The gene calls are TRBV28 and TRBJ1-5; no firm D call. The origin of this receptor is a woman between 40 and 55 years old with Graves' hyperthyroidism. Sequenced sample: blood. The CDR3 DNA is TGTGCCAGCAGTCGGGCCGCGAAAGGTCCCCAGCATTTT. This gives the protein CASSRAAKGPQHF.